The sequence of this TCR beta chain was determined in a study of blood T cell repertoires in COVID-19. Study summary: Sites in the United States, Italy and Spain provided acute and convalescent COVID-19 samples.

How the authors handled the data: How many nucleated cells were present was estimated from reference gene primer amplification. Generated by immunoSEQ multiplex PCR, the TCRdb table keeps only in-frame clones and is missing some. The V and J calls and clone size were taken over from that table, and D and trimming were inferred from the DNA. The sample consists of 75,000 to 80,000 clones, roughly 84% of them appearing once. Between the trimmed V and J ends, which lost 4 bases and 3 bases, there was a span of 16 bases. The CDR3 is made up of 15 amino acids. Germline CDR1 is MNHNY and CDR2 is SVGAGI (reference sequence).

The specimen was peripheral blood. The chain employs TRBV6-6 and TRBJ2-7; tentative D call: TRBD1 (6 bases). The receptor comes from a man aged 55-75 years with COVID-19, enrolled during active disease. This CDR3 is CASSSLSRDNYEQYF. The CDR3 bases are TGTGCCAGCAGTTCCTTAAGCCGGGACAACTACGAGCAGTACTTC.